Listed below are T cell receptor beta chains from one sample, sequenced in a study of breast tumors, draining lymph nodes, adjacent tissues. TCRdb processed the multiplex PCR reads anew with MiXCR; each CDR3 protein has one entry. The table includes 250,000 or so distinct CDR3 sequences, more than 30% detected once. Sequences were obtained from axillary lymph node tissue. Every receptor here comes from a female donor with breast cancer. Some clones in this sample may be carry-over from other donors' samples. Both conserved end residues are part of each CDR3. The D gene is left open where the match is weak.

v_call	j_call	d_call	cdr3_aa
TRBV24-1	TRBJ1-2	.	CATSENSDRHGYTF
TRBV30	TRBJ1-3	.	CAWGKGGNTIYF
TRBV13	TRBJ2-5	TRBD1	CASSAQGKQETQYF
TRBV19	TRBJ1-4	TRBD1	CASSMQGGDEKLFF
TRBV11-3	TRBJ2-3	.	CASSLTNSTDTQYF
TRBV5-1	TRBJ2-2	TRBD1	CASSSGGSLTGELFF
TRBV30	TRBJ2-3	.	CAWSEGVDTQYF
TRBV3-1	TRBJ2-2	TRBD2	CASSQTTLGLAVIGELFF
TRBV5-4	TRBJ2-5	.	CASSLGGGFETQYF
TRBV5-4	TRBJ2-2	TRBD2	CASSRGGYTGELFF
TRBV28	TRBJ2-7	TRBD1	CASSLWQQGAYEQYF
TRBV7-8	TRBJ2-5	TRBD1	CASSSGDSQETQYF
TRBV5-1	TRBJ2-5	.	CASSSRLGSPSSTQYF
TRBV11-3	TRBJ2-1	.	CASSKAGADEQFF
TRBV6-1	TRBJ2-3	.	CASSEESPRETQYF
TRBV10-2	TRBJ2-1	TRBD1	CASSESKGTGEDNEQFF
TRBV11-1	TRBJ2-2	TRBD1	CASRLTGGPTGELFF
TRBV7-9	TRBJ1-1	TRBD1	CASSPWDRVNTEAFF
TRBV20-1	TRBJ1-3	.	CSATQASGNTIYF
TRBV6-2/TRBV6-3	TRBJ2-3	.	CASSYTRTDTQYF
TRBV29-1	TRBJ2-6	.	CSVSGTSGSGANVLTF
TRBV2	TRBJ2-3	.	CASKLAGGTDTQYF
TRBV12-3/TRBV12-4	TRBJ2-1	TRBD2	CASRGGGSAYNEQFF
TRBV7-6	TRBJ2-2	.	CASRSGGATGELFF
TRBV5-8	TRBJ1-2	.	CASSSGYRGGYTF
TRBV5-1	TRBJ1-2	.	CASSSGLAGGPYTF
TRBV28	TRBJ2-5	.	CASRRWTQGEETQYF
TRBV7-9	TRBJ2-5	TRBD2	CASSLGPRSGRAETQYF
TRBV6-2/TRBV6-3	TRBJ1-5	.	CASSHRPGDSNQPQHF
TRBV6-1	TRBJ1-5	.	CASSEGVNQPQHF
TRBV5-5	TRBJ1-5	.	CASSLGSLVNQPQHF
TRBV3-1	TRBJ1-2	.	CASSQGTRRVVYGYTF
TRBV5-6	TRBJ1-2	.	CASSLGGGYTF
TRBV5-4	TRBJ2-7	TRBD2	CASSETSGRAYEQYF
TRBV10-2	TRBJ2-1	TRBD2	CASSESPRLAGGPNEQFF
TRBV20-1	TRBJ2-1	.	CSASNGVSSYNEQFF
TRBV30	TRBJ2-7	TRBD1	CAWSVGTGSSYEQYF
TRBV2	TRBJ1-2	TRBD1	CASSGSRDRPNSGNTF
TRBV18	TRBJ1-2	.	CASSPRERRGVAF
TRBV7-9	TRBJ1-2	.	CASSPTGIDGYTF
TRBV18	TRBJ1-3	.	CASSPPTRNTIYF
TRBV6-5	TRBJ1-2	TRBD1	CASSGNRGHGYTF
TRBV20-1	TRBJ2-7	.	CSARDLSSYAQYF
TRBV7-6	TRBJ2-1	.	CASSPGTQRIYNEQFF
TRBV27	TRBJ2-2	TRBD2	CASSLFASGSLPGELFF
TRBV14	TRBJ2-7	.	CASSGQSRYEQYF
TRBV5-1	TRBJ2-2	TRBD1	CASSTGQGNTGELFF
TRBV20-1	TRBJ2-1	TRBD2	CSGTSTNEQFF
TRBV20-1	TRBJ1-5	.	CSARAGEYGNQPQHF
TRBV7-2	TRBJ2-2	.	CASSSTGVTGELFF
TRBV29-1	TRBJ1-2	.	CSVLGGSMDYTF
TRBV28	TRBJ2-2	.	CASSLPPDYGGELFF
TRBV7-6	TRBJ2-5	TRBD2	CASSLTGGEETQYF
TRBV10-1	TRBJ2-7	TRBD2	CASSGTSGSISYEQYF
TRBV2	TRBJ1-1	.	CASSEDRTDTEAFF
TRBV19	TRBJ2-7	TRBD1	CASSLRTGVYEQYF